The T cell receptor (beta chain) under discussion was sequenced for a study of T cell responses to AZD1222 COVID-19 vaccine. The study's findings and limits: Repertoire sampling happened only post peak T cell response. In the spike-specific TCR repertoire, nearly half reportedly target unmutated variant regions. The donors showed a predominance of white British ancestry and of females, with possible underestimation of clonal diversity.

Turning to this clone: Its antigen is not identified.

Assay: immunoSEQ multiplex PCR; the TCRdb copy retains only in-frame clones and omits some. This table holds roughly 36,000 clones, roughly nine tenths found once. Germline loops: CDR1 SEHNR, CDR2 FQNEAQ (reference sequence). The trim removed 5 bases at V and 2 bases at J, leaving 9 bases unmatched. This CDR3 is 17 amino acids long. V usage is TRBV7-9 and J usage is TRBJ1-6; the match to TRBD1 covers 7 bases. This clonotype was obtained from an adult in good health. The sample here was peripheral blood, taken on day 0 of AZD1222 vaccination. The chain's CDR3 is CASSATGISPYNSPLHF. Here the CDR3 DNA reads TGTGCCAGCAGCGCGACAGGGATTTCCCCCTATAATTCACCCCTCCACTTT.